The 4 T cell receptor beta chains listed next were all sequenced from one sample in a study of OX40 agonist ivuxolimab in advanced cancers. Produced via immunoSEQ multiplex PCR; TCRdb's table is partial and in-frame only. The data contain around 80,000 clones, around 90% of them seen just once; the ten biggest clones take up approximately 0.19%. This material consisted of CD4+ or CD8+ T cells sorted from blood, taken in a trial of the OX40 agonist ivuxolimab. These receptor sequences come from an adult with an advanced solid tumor such as melanoma, head and neck, liver or kidney cancer.

The chain has TRBV7-3 and TRBJ2-1, with D possibly being TRBD1 or TRBD2 (5 bases each). The CDR3 is made up of 13 amino acids. CDR1 SGHTA and CDR2 FQGTGA come from the germline V gene. The V end was cut by 1 base, the J end by 11 bases, with 12 bases between. Written as DNA, the CDR3 is TGTGCCAGCAGCTTAAGGGGGTCGGACCAGCAGTTCTTC. Protein product: CASSLRGSDQQFF. The complete variable domain, with remaining parts taken from reference TRBV7-3 and TRBJ2-1, reads GAGVSQTPSNKVTEKGKYVELRCDPISGHTALYWYRQSLGQGPEFLIYFQGTGAADDSGLPNDRFFAVRPEGSVSTLKIQRTERGDSAVYLCASSLRGSDQQFFGPGTRLTVL.

The rearrangement joins TRBV27 to TRBJ2-7; D is uncertain. Per germline, CDR1 MNHEY and CDR2 SMNVEV (reference sequence). V was shortened by 6 bases and J by 0 bases, with 18 bases between the two germline ends. This CDR3 spans 16 amino acids. The CDR3 region has the DNA TGTGCCAGCAGAGGGAACGGAACCACGAGCTCCTACGAGCAGTACTTC. It codes for CASRGNGTTSSYEQYF.

The J gene is TRBJ2-5, the V gene TRBV5-1; D gene ambiguous. V lost 5 bases to trimming and J lost 1 base, with 9 bases between them. The CDR3 sequence is 13 residues long. Germline V lookup: CDR1 SGHRS, CDR2 YFSETQ. This chain's CDR3 is CASSVSFQETQYF. For the CDR3, the DNA is TGCGCCAGCAGTGTTAGCTTCCAAGAGACCCAGTACTTC.

V gene TRBV5-1 combines with J gene TRBJ2-6, with D unresolved. V dropped 2 bases and J dropped 0 bases, with 6 bases sitting between them. The CDR3 totals 15 residues. The germline V gene encodes CDR1 SGHRS and CDR2 YFSETQ. Written as DNA, the CDR3 is TGCGCCAGCAGCTTCGGAGACTCTGGGGCCAACGTCCTGACTTTC. Amino acid sequence: CASSFGDSGANVLTF.